The 26 T cell receptor beta chains in this list originate from one sample, sequenced in a study of blood T cell repertoires in COVID-19. TCRdb keeps only in-frame clones here, not all; method: immunoSEQ multiplex PCR. This table holds roughly 300,000 clones, about 90% found once. Input material: PBMCs or T cells enriched from blood (not recorded which). These receptors were taken from a woman between 25 and 40 years old who had recovered from COVID-19.

The rearrangement joins TRBV10-3 to TRBJ1-6; no clear D. CDR3 length equals 13 residues. Germline V gene data show CDR1 as ENHRY and CDR2 as SYGVKD. Trimming removed 4 bases at V and 13 bases at J, with 14 bases between. CDR3 sequence reads: CAISADSLGPLHF. For the CDR3, the DNA is TGTGCCATCAGTGCGGACTCTCTTGGGCCCCTCCACTTT.

This rearrangement joins TRBV5-1 to TRBJ1-5; maybe TRBD1 (5 bases). CDR3 length: 14 amino acids. Trimming cost V 3 bases and J 5 bases, with 12 bases left between them. CDR1 SGHRS and CDR2 YFSETQ come from the germline V gene. The CDR3 bases are TGCGCCAGCAGCTCGGGAGGGGCCCATCAGCCCCAGCATTTT. Its translation is CASSSGGAHQPQHF.

V usage is TRBV5-4 and J usage is TRBJ1-2; TRBD1 matches 7 bases. This CDR3 contains 15 residues. CDR1 is SGHNT, CDR2 YYREEE, per germline (reference sequence). J gave up 7 bases and V 0 bases, and 9 bases lay outside the gene matches. Here the CDR3 DNA reads TGTGCCAGCAGCTTGGAGTATGGTCAGGGGGGTGGCTACACCTTC. This codes for CASSLEYGQGGGYTF.

The chain uses TRBV5-1 and TRBJ2-3; 10 bases agree with TRBD1. The CDR3 length is 16 residues. The germline V gene has CDR1 SGHRS and CDR2 YFSETQ. The V segment lost 1 base and the J segment 1 base; nucleotides outside the gene matches: 3. CDR3 sequence reads: CASSLPGTGGTDTQYF. CDR3 in DNA: TGCGCCAGCAGCTTGCCCGGGACAGGGGGCACAGATACGCAGTATTTT. The entire variable domain, with the rest obtained from reference TRBV5-1 and TRBJ2-3, is as follows: KAGVTQTPRYLIKTRGQQVTLSCSPISGHRSVSWYQQTPGQGLQFLFEYFSETQRNKGNFPGRFSGRQFSNSRSEMNVSTLELGDSALYLCASSLPGTGGTDTQYFGPGTRLTVL.

The chain links TRBV9 to TRBJ1-2, with D tentatively TRBD1 (5 bases). The length of the CDR3 is 13 residues. The ends were cut back, 2 bases at V and 7 bases at J, with 12 bases in the middle. Germline V gene data show CDR1 as SGDLS and CDR2 as YYNGEE. The CDR3, as DNA: TGTGCCAGCAGCGTCACAGGATTTCGTGGCTACACCTTC. Translation gives CASSVTGFRGYTF.

The chain uses TRBV5-1 and TRBJ1-4; 7 bases are shared with TRBD1. The CDR3 extends over 14 amino acids. In germline, CDR1 is SGHRS, CDR2 YFSETQ. V lost 4 bases to trimming and J lost 7 bases; unmatched junction nucleotides: 7. The CDR3 DNA follows: TGCGCCAGCAGCACACAGGGGCATACTGAAAAACTGTTTTTT. This sequence encodes CASSTQGHTEKLFF.

With respect to this clone: Other DNA sequences in the sample encode the same CDR3. The rearrangement uses TRBV3-1 (or the pseudogene TRBV3-2) and TRBJ2-7; 8 bases map to TRBD1. After removal of 3 bases from V and 3 bases from J, the junction contained 4 bases not matched to a gene. Germline lookup yields CDR1 LGHDT and CDR2 YNNKEL (reference sequence). This CDR3 spans 14 amino acids. As DNA, the CDR3 is TGTGCCAGCAGCCATACCGGACAGGGCTACGAGCAGTACTTC. Amino acid sequence: CASSHTGQGYEQYF.

The chain is built from TRBV6-2 or TRBV6-3 and TRBJ2-7, with 9 bases matching TRBD2. The germline V gene has CDR1 MNHEY and CDR2 SVGEGT. The CDR3 totals 15 residues. V trimming: 4 bases; J trimming: 0 bases; junction bases outside the gene matches: 4. The CDR3 protein is CASSLAGAHSYEQYF. CDR3 DNA sequence: TGTGCCAGCAGTTTAGCGGGGGCCCACTCCTACGAGCAGTACTTC.

The chain carries TRBV2 and TRBJ1-1, with D maybe TRBD1 (5 bases). V shed 5 bases and J shed 7 bases, with 8 bases lying between them. Germline assignment: CDR1 SNHLY and CDR2 FYNNEI. This CDR3 has 11 residues. CDR3 residues: CASSPDSEAFF. The CDR3 nucleotides are TGTGCCAGCAGTCCCGACAGTGAAGCTTTCTTT.

This chain joins TRBV24-1 and TRBJ1-5, with TRBD1 as a possible D gene (5 bases). CDR3 length: 16 amino acids. Germline loops: CDR1 KGHDR, CDR2 SFDVKD. V gave up 4 bases and J gave up 4 bases, with 16 bases separating them. The CDR3, as DNA: TGTGCCACCAGTGACGGGGGAGCGCCGTTGAATCAGCCCCAGCATTTT. Amino acids: CATSDGGAPLNQPQHF.

The chain couples TRBV29-1 to TRBJ1-1; D might be TRBD1 (6 bases). The CDR3 extends over 12 amino acids. Trimming took 7 bases from V and 4 from J, leaving 13 bases between them. Germline CDR1 SQVTM, CDR2 ANQGSEA. CDR3 in DNA: TGCAGCGGCAAACAGGGTGGCACTGAAGCTTTCTTT. This sequence encodes CSGKQGGTEAFF.

J is TRBJ1-2 and V is TRBV5-6, with 8 bases identical to TRBD1. CDR1 is SGHDT and CDR2 is YYEEEE in the germline V gene. Trimming removed 4 bases from V and 5 bases from J; junction bases left unmatched: 10. This CDR3 has 15 residues. CDR3 in DNA: TGTGCCAGCAGCCTGACGGACAGGGAAGGGTATGGCTACACCTTC. Protein product: CASSLTDREGYGYTF. Full variable domain (outside the CDR3, taken from reference TRBV5-6 and TRBJ1-2): DAGVTQSPTHLIKTRGQQVTLRCSPKSGHDTVSWYQQALGQGPQFIFQYYEEEERQRGNFPDRFSGHQFPNYSSELNVNALLLGDSALYLCASSLTDREGYGYTFGSGTRLTVV.

V gene TRBV5-5 combines with J gene TRBJ1-1, with D unresolved. The CDR3 totals 13 residues. The V end was cut by 4 bases, the J end by 4 bases, with 11 bases between. Germline CDR1 and CDR2: SGHKS and YYEKEE (reference sequence). CDR3 protein: CASSRQGSTEAFF. The CDR3 nucleotides read TGTGCCAGCAGCCGACAAGGAAGCACTGAAGCTTTCTTT.

The chain carries TRBV3-1 (or the pseudogene TRBV3-2) and TRBJ1-1; D is uncertain. V was pared by 1 base and J by 2 bases, with 8 bases between. This CDR3 has 14 residues. Per germline, CDR1 LGHDT and CDR2 YNNKEL (reference sequence). CDR3 DNA sequence: TGTGCCAGCAGCCAAGGCCACTCAAACACTGAAGCTTTCTTT. It translates to CASSQGHSNTEAFF.

This sequence joins TRBV27 and TRBJ1-4; no firm D call. The CDR3 has 15 amino acids. V gave up 6 bases and J gave up 1 base, with 12 bases separating them. CDR1 MNHEY and CDR2 SMNVEV come from the germline V gene (reference sequence). CDR3 bases: TGTGCCAGCAGGATCACGCGTGGAACTAATGAAAAACTGTTTTTT. Residues: CASRITRGTNEKLFF.

About this clone itself: Distinct nucleotide sequences in the sample also encode this CDR3. This rearrangement joins TRBV9 to TRBJ1-6, with a weak D call TRBD1 (5 bases). Germline CDR1 is SGDLS and CDR2 is YYNGEE. The CDR3 totals 18 residues. Trimming removed 0 bases at V and 6 bases at J, with 19 bases between. The CDR3 region is CASSVARGGGGGNSPLHF. CDR3 DNA sequence: TGTGCCAGCAGCGTAGCCCGGGGCGGGGGGGGTGGTAATTCACCCCTCCACTTT.

CDR3 sequence: CASSYTDRDYGYTF. CDR3 bases: TGTGCCAGCAGTTACACGGACAGGGATTATGGCTACACCTTC. The rearrangement links TRBV6-5 to TRBJ1-2, with 8 bases that match TRBD1. CDR3 size: 14 residues. Germline CDR1 is MNHEY and CDR2 is SVGAGI. J gave up 5 bases and V 2 bases, and 4 bases lay outside the gene matches.

This rearrangement joins TRBV13 to TRBJ2-3, with D possibly TRBD1 on 6 matching bases. Germline V gene lookup returns CDR1 PRHDT and CDR2 FYEKMQ (reference sequence). The CDR3 contains 14 residues. V was trimmed by 4 bases and J by 5 bases, leaving 13 bases between them. The CDR3 DNA is TGTGCCAGCAGCTCGGGGACAACGGAAGATACGCAGTATTTT. This gives the protein CASSSGTTEDTQYF.

The gene calls are TRBV12-5 and TRBJ1-1; D is unclear. The CDR3 has 14 amino acids. Per the germline V gene, CDR1 is LGHNT and CDR2 is FRNRAP. The ends were cut back, 0 bases at V and 0 bases at J, with 5 bases in the middle. The CDR3 DNA sequence: TGTGCTAGTGGTTTGGTGAACATGAACACTGAAGCTTTCTTT. This codes for CASGLVNMNTEAFF.

The chain employs TRBV6-1 and TRBJ2-7, with 8 bases lining up with TRBD2. Germline V gene data show CDR1 as MNHNS and CDR2 as SASEGT. V lost 3 bases to trimming and J lost 5 bases; unmatched junction nucleotides: 12. The length of the CDR3 is 16 residues. The CDR3 DNA sequence: TGTGCCAGCAGTGAGGCGGGAGGACTGGCTGTGGACGAGCAGTACTTC. Translated, it gives CASSEAGGLAVDEQYF.

The chain joins TRBV2 to TRBJ1-1; TRBD1 matches 9 bases. V dropped 7 bases and J dropped 1; count of bases not matched to a gene: 4. This CDR3 comprises 14 residues. The germline V gene has CDR1 SNHLY and CDR2 FYNNEI. The DNA for the CDR3 is TGTGCCAGCATGCGGACAGGGGCGAACACTGAAGCTTTCTTT. This codes for CASMRTGANTEAFF.

The gene calls are TRBV4-3 and TRBJ2-3; TRBD2 aligns across 14 bases. V shed 3 bases and J 0 bases; nucleotides not matched to a gene: 5. The length of the CDR3 is 18 residues. Germline values: CDR1 LGHNA, CDR2 YSLEER. CDR3: CASSHGTSGGASTDTQYF. CDR3 nucleotides: TGCGCCAGCAGCCACGGGACTAGCGGGGGAGCTAGCACAGATACGCAGTATTTT.

This chain links TRBV19 with TRBJ1-1; D is possibly TRBD1 (5 bases). The CDR3 consists of 14 residues. The germline V and J ends were trimmed by 0 bases and 6 bases, with 11 bases remaining between them. Germline values: CDR1 LNHDA, CDR2 SQIVND (reference sequence). The chain's CDR3 is CASSIDRRQSEAFF. CDR3 bases: TGTGCCAGTAGTATAGACCGACGACAGTCTGAAGCTTTCTTT.

The gene calls are TRBV9 and TRBJ2-6, with D perhaps matching TRBD2 (6 bases). The CDR3 contains 13 residues. Trimming took 7 bases from V and 6 from J, leaving 11 bases between them. Germline CDR1 SGDLS, CDR2 YYNGEE. The CDR3 reads CASQSGVANVLTF. CDR3 nucleotide sequence: TGTGCCAGCCAATCGGGGGTGGCCAACGTCCTGACTTTC.

The gene calls are TRBV4-1 and TRBJ1-4; 9 bases are a match to TRBD1. V gave up 0 bases and J gave up 7 bases; unmatched junction bases: 15. The CDR3 loop spans 19 amino acids. Germline-derived CDR1 and CDR2 are MGHRA and YSYEKL. The CDR3 region has the DNA TGCGCCAGCAGCCAAGACCGCGGGGGACAGGGAGGTCGGAGTGAAAAACTGTTTTTT. It encodes CASSQDRGGQGGRSEKLFF.

The chain couples TRBV27 to TRBJ2-1, with 12 bases fitting TRBD2. Germline trimming cut 5 bases from V and 0 bases from J; bases unmatched to any gene: 11. The CDR3 extends over 19 amino acids. Germline-derived CDR1 and CDR2 are MNHEY and SMNVEV (reference sequence). CDR3: CASSPRGTSGRSSYNEQFF. CDR3 in DNA: TGTGCCAGCAGTCCACGCGGGACTAGCGGGCGAAGCTCCTACAATGAGCAGTTCTTC.